The following is a T cell receptor beta chain sequence with its context. Its target is unknown. With 60 Vbeta and 13 Jbeta primers, the PCR was carried out. Some clones are missing from TCRdb's copy, which holds only in-frame ones; the method was immunoSEQ multiplex PCR. In the table there are about 140,000 clones, around 73% of which are singletons. This entry is derived from a study of cytomegalovirus exposure and HLA in healthy donors. The V gene end was trimmed by 3 bases and the J gene end by 4 bases; junction bases not matched to a gene: 9. This CDR3 comprises 16 residues. Looked up from germline, CDR1 is SGHRS and CDR2 is YFSETQ. Study-level findings and limits: A later analysis showed HLA-associated TCR beta chains outstripping equally common others in clonal expansion. TCR beta sequences reportedly predicted most subjects' HLA-A and HLA-B alleles accurately. There were some V segments, including TRBV6-2 and TRBV6-3, excluded as indistinguishable.

The TCR sequence derives from a female donor in good health and CMV-seronegative. The gene calls are TRBV5-1 and TRBJ1-3; 8 bases agree with TRBD1. The specimen was PBMCs. CDR3 residues: CASSSGGTGGGNTIYF. The CDR3 DNA reads TGCGCCAGCAGCTCTGGAGGGACAGGCGGCGGAAACACCATATATTTT.